The 29 T cell receptor beta chains presented below share a single source sample, sequenced in a study of PD-L1 blockade in urothelial cancer. The method was immunoSEQ multiplex PCR; TCRdb's version includes in-frame clones alone and lacks a portion of them. The sample yields nearly 50,000 clones, approximately 85% seen once. Noted time point: peripheral blood 6 weeks after treatment start. Specimen: PBMCs, collected around atezolizumab (anti-PD-L1) treatment. The receptors originated from a man aged 50-59 years with urothelial cancer.

This clone was counted once. The genes are TRBV25-1 and TRBJ2-7; weak D call: TRBD1 (6 bases). Germline CDR1 is MGHDK and CDR2 is SYGVNS. Trimming removed 1 base from V and 7 bases from J, with 17 bases in between. The CDR3 consists of 15 residues. The CDR3 here is CASSESTGSGREQYF. In DNA, the CDR3 is TGTGCCAGCAGTGAATCTACAGGGTCTGGGCGGGAGCAGTACTTC.

The J gene is TRBJ2-7, the V gene TRBV4-2; D is ambiguous. The CDR3 consists of 15 residues. Germline values: CDR1 LGHNA, CDR2 YNFKEQ. V lost 9 bases and J 3 bases, leaving 21 bases between the germline ends. The CDR3 region is CASGPSMEAGYEQYF. CDR3 sequence (DNA): TGTGCCAGTGGCCCGTCGATGGAAGCAGGCTACGAGCAGTACTTC.

This clone was picked up a small number of times. The chain uses TRBV7-3 and TRBJ2-2; D possibly corresponds to TRBD1 (5 bases). CDR1 and CDR2 from the germline V gene are SGHTA and FQGTGA. This CDR3 has 12 residues. V dropped 5 bases and J dropped 5 bases, with 6 bases sitting between them. CDR3 nucleotide sequence: TGTGCCAGCAGCAAGGGGACCGGGGAGCTGTTTTTT. Amino acid sequence: CASSKGTGELFF.

The table lists this clone with a few counts. The chain recombines TRBV19 with TRBJ2-6; D is possibly TRBD2 (7 bases). The V gene's germline CDR1 is LNHDA and CDR2 SQIVND (reference sequence). This CDR3 comprises 21 residues. Deletions cut 0 bases from V and 0 bases from J, with 21 bases between. For the CDR3, the DNA is TGTGCCAGTAGTATAGACGCCGTGGGGGGGGCTCACCCCTCTGGGGCCAACGTCCTGACTTTC. Its translation: CASSIDAVGGAHPSGANVLTF.

J is TRBJ2-7 and V is TRBV11-2; TRBD2 is a possible D gene (5 bases). Trimming removed 5 bases at V and 9 bases at J, with 14 bases between. CDR1 is SGHAT, CDR2 FQNNGV, per germline. The CDR3 is 12 residues long. CDR3 in DNA: TGTGCCAGCAGCACCGGGAAACTCGGGCAGTACTTC. Protein product: CASSTGKLGQYF.

This chain connects TRBV28 to TRBJ2-7; 9 bases match TRBD1. V shed 6 bases and J 3 bases; nucleotides not matched to a gene: 6. Germline lookup yields CDR1 MDHEN and CDR2 SYDVKM. CDR3 length equals 14 residues. The CDR3, as DNA: TGTGCCAGCAGCCGACCGGGACAGGGCTACGAGCAGTACTTC. Translation gives CASSRPGQGYEQYF.

The CDR3 loop reads CASGLAQGWDNEQFF. The CDR3 DNA is TGTGCTAGTGGTTTGGCCCAGGGATGGGACAATGAGCAGTTCTTC. The chain joins TRBV12-5 to TRBJ2-1, with D perhaps TRBD1 (5 bases). Trimming shortened V by 1 base and J by 5 bases, and 12 bases separated the two germline ends. The CDR3 is 15 amino acids. CDR1 is LGHNT, CDR2 FRNRAP, per germline.

The chain links TRBV7-2 to TRBJ2-7; D possibly corresponds to TRBD2 (7 bases). The V end lost 1 base, the J end lost 0 bases, and 10 bases lay between the germline ends. Germline-derived CDR1 and CDR2 are SGHTA and FQGNSA. CDR3 length: 15 amino acids. For the CDR3, the DNA is TGTGCCAGCAGCTTAGTCGGGGGGCTCTCCTACGAGCAGTACTTC. As protein: CASSLVGGLSYEQYF.

This rearrangement joins TRBV18 to TRBJ2-7; 7 bases line up with TRBD1. Germline V lookup: CDR1 KGHSH, CDR2 LQKENI. The V and J ends lost 1 base and 5 bases, in that order; junction bases with no gene match: 11. This CDR3 spans 16 amino acids. The CDR3 coding sequence is TGTGCCAGCTCACCACTCCCCACAGGGGCCGGCAACGAGCAGTACTTC. Amino acids: CASSPLPTGAGNEQYF.

This chain links TRBV7-9 with TRBJ1-3; 8 positions match TRBD1. The CDR3 runs to 15 residues. Germline-derived CDR1 and CDR2 are SEHNR and FQNEAQ (reference sequence). With 5 bases clipped from V and 4 bases from J, the junction kept 7 bases outside the gene matches. CDR3 loop: CASSLQRTGGNTIYF. The DNA of the CDR3 is TGTGCCAGCAGCCTACAGAGGACAGGGGGAAACACCATATATTTT. Complete variable domain (other parts from reference TRBV7-9 and TRBJ1-3): DTGVSQNPRHKITKRGQNVTFRCDPISEHNRLYWYRQTLGQGPEFLTYFQNEAQLEKSRLLSDRFSAERPKGSFSTLEIQRTEQGDSAMYLCASSLQRTGGNTIYFGEGSWLTVV.

This clone appeared once. The V gene is TRBV9, the J gene TRBJ1-3; a weak D match, TRBD1 (6 bases). From germline, CDR1 is SGDLS and CDR2 YYNGEE. V was cut by 4 bases and J by 0 bases, with 14 bases left in between. The CDR3 sequence is 16 residues long. The CDR3 reads CASSTPTGPSGNTIYF. Here the CDR3 DNA reads TGTGCCAGCAGCACCCCGACAGGACCCTCTGGAAACACCATATATTTT. The variable domain in full, with the rest retrieved from reference TRBV9 and TRBJ1-3, is DSGVTQTPKHLITATGQRVTLRCSPRSGDLSVYWYQQSLDQGLQFLIQYYNGEERAKGNILERFSAQQFPDLHSELNLSSLELGDSALYFCASSTPTGPSGNTIYFGEGSWLTVV.

To note about this clone: One end of the junction does not line up with germline, which may come from a read error. The chain joins TRBV6-1 to TRBJ1-3; possibly TRBD1 for D (5 bases). The CDR3 extends over 15 amino acids. From germline, CDR1 is MNHNS and CDR2 SASEGT. The CDR3 is CVSSPERRAGNTIYF. The CDR3 region has the DNA TGTGTCAGCAGCCCGGAACGCAGGGCTGGAAACACCATATATTTT.

The chain employs TRBV5-1 and TRBJ2-1; 14 bases line up with TRBD2. The CDR3 covers 15 residues. Trimming at V came to 3 bases and at J to 8 bases, leaving 4 bases not matched to a gene. Germline-derived CDR1 and CDR2 are SGHRS and YFSETQ. CDR3 region: CASSSPGLAGDEQFF. The CDR3 bases are TGCGCCAGCAGCTCGCCGGGACTAGCGGGAGATGAGCAGTTCTTC.

This chain links TRBV6-5 with TRBJ2-7; a possible D gene is TRBD2 (6 bases). Germline CDR1 MNHEY, CDR2 SVGAGI. V lost 0 bases, J lost 3 bases, and 12 bases lay in between. This CDR3 is 15 amino acids long. The CDR3 nucleotides read TGTGCCAGCAGTTACTCTATCCCGGACTACTACGAGCAGTACTTC. This translates into CASSYSIPDYYEQYF.

In its sample, this clone was seen a few times. CDR3 protein: CASSPRTGGNTIYF. The CDR3 region has the DNA TGCGCCAGCAGCCCCAGGACAGGGGGAAACACCATATATTTT. The rearrangement links TRBV5-1 to TRBJ1-3; 8 bases match TRBD1. Per germline, CDR1 SGHRS and CDR2 YFSETQ. The CDR3 contains 14 residues. With 4 bases clipped from V and 4 bases from J, the junction kept 4 bases outside the gene matches.

This sequence joins TRBV19 and TRBJ2-2; 9 nucleotides match TRBD2. This CDR3 region has 16 residues. Germline V gene sequence: CDR1 LNHDA, CDR2 SQIVND (reference sequence). J lost 6 bases, V lost 3 bases, and 8 bases had no gene match. The CDR3 protein is CASSIFGGRAPGELFF. CDR3 nucleotides: TGTGCCAGTAGTATTTTTGGCGGGAGGGCCCCCGGGGAGCTGTTTTTT.

This clone was counted a single time. The V call is TRBV14, the J call TRBJ2-2, with D maybe TRBD1 (6 bases). The germline gives CDR1 SGHDN, CDR2 FVKESK. V lost 0 bases and J lost 3, with 11 bases in between. The CDR3 length is 16 residues. DNA of the CDR3: TGTGCCAGCAGCCAAGAGTCGGGACACTACACCGGGGAGCTGTTTTTT. It is translated as CASSQESGHYTGELFF.

V and J are TRBV4-3 and TRBJ1-4; 7 positions agree with TRBD1. Germline V gene data show CDR1 as LGHNA and CDR2 as YSLEER. The CDR3 totals 16 residues. V was clipped by 3 bases and J by 2 bases; unmatched bases: 6. The chain's CDR3 is CASSQGTAGTNEKLFF. Written as DNA, the CDR3 is TGCGCCAGCAGCCAGGGGACAGCCGGGACTAATGAAAAACTGTTTTTT.

About this clone itself: Relative to the germline gene, one junction end is altered; a read error may explain this. The DNA of the CDR3 is TGTGCCAGCAGTTTAACCGGACTAGCGGGGGGGCAACACCGGGGAGCTGTTTTT. As protein: CASSLTGLAGGQHRGAVF. The genes are TRBV27 and TRBJ2-2; 15 bases align to TRBD2. The V gene's germline CDR1 is MNHEY and CDR2 SMNVEV (reference sequence). The CDR3 is 18 amino acids.

The chain links TRBV6-1 to TRBJ2-5; 9 bases are shared with TRBD1. The CDR3 spans 15 residues. V gave up 4 bases and J gave up 3 bases; unmatched junction bases: 6. Per the germline V gene, CDR1 is MNHNS and CDR2 is SASEGT. The CDR3 nucleotides are TGTGCCAGCAGTGCCGGGACAGGGCTAAAAGAGACCCAGTACTTC. Its protein product is CASSAGTGLKETQYF.

This clone was found a few times. This chain uses TRBV30 with TRBJ2-7; D may be TRBD2 (5 bases). Deletions cut 3 bases from V and 9 bases from J, with 12 bases between. This CDR3 region has 11 residues. Germline assignment: CDR1 GTSNPN and CDR2 SVGIG (reference sequence). The CDR3, as DNA: TGTGCCTGGAGCCCCTCGGAGGCGCAGTACTTC. Protein sequence: CAWSPSEAQYF.

This chain links TRBV5-4 with TRBJ2-5, with 11 bases fitting TRBD1. V lost 2 bases and J lost 5; bases outside the gene matches: 5. Germline V lookup: CDR1 SGHNT, CDR2 YYREEE (reference sequence). The CDR3 is 15 amino acids. The CDR3 reads CASSLGQGAWETQYF. DNA of the CDR3: TGTGCCAGCAGCTTAGGACAGGGGGCTTGGGAGACCCAGTACTTC. Supplemented by reference TRBV5-4 and TRBJ2-5, the full variable domain reads ETGVTQSPTHLIKTRGQQVTLRCSSQSGHNTVSWYQQALGQGPQFIFQYYREEENGRGNFPPRFSGLQFPNYSSELNVNALELDDSALYLCASSLGQGAWETQYFGPGTRLLVL.

This chain links TRBV10-2 with TRBJ1-1; the D gene is possibly TRBD1 (5 bases). Per germline, CDR1 WSHSY and CDR2 SAAADI. This CDR3 is 15 amino acids long. V lost 4 bases and J 0 bases, leaving 12 bases between the germline ends. CDR3 DNA sequence: TGCGCCAGCAGTGCCGACACACAGGTGAACACTGAAGCTTTCTTT. Translation gives CASSADTQVNTEAFF.

The V gene is TRBV20-1, the J gene TRBJ2-5; D not resolved. The V end was cut by 8 bases, the J end by 7 bases, with 14 bases between. This CDR3 is built from 11 residues. Germline CDR1 DFQATT, CDR2 SNEGSKA (reference sequence). The DNA for the CDR3 is TGCAGTCCCTTAAGCGCCGGGACCCAGTACTTC. Encoded protein: CSPLSAGTQYF.

The chain uses TRBV5-6 and TRBJ2-4; D perhaps matches TRBD2 (6 bases). V lost 1 base to trimming and J lost 6 bases, with 11 bases between them. The germline gives CDR1 SGHDT, CDR2 YYEEEE. The CDR3 is made up of 14 amino acids. CDR3 sequence: CASSLFQRVNIQYF. The CDR3 nucleotides are TGTGCCAGCAGCTTGTTCCAGCGGGTAAACATTCAGTACTTC.

J is TRBJ2-7 and V is TRBV5-4, with TRBD1 matching 8 bases. Trimming at V came to 3 bases and at J to 1 base, leaving 3 bases not matched to a gene. Per germline, CDR1 SGHNT and CDR2 YYREEE (reference sequence). The CDR3 totals 14 residues. The CDR3 bases are TGTGCCAGCAGCTGGGGACAGGATTCCTACGAGCAGTACTTC. Translated, it gives CASSWGQDSYEQYF.

The gene calls are TRBV15 and TRBJ2-2, with 8 bases lining up with TRBD1. This CDR3 has 15 residues. Germline V gene sequence: CDR1 LNHNV, CDR2 YYDKDF (reference sequence). The V and J ends lost 3 bases and 6 bases, in that order; junction bases with no gene match: 6. CDR3 amino acids: CATSSKTGGPGELFF. The CDR3 coding sequence is TGTGCCACCAGCAGCAAAACAGGGGGTCCCGGGGAGCTGTTTTTT.

The V and J genes are TRBV21-1 and TRBJ2-5; the listed D gene, TRBD1, was not tested against the DNA. TRBV21-1 is deemed a pseudogene. This CDR3 contains 10 residues. The chain's CDR3 is CASSPSRQYF. CDR3 nucleotides: TGTGCCAGCAGCCCCAGTCGCCAGTACTTC.

CDR3: CASSPKGGDYGYTF. In DNA form, the CDR3 reads TGTGCCAGCAGCCCTAAGGGAGGGGACTATGGCTACACCTTC. The chain recombines TRBV5-4 with TRBJ1-2, with D perhaps TRBD1 (5 bases). The CDR3 has 14 amino acids. Trimming left V 4 bases short and J 3 bases short, with 13 bases between. Germline lookup yields CDR1 SGHNT and CDR2 YYREEE (reference sequence). The full variable domain, with the rest looked up from reference TRBV5-4 and TRBJ1-2, is ETGVTQSPTHLIKTRGQQVTLRCSSQSGHNTVSWYQQALGQGPQFIFQYYREEENGRGNFPPRFSGLQFPNYSSELNVNALELDDSALYLCASSPKGGDYGYTFGSGTRLTVV.